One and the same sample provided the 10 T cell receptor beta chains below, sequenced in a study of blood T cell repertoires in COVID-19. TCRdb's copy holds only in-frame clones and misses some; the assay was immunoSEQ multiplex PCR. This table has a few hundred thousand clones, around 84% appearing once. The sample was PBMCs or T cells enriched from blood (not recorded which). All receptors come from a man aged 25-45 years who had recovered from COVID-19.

CDR3 protein: CASSLTGDSNQPQHF. The CDR3 bases are TGCGCCAGCAGCTTGACAGGAGATAGCAATCAGCCCCAGCATTTT. The J gene is TRBJ1-5, the V gene TRBV5-1, with a tentative D call TRBD1 (5 bases). CDR3 length: 15 amino acids. V was clipped by 1 base and J by 0 bases, with 8 bases between them. Per germline, CDR1 SGHRS and CDR2 YFSETQ.

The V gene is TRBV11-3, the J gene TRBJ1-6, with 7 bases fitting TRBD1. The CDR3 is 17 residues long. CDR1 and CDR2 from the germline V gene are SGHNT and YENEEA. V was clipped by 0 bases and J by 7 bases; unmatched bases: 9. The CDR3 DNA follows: TGTGCCAGCAGCTTAGAAGTTGTCGGGACAGCCAATTCACCCCTCCACTTT. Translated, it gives CASSLEVVGTANSPLHF.

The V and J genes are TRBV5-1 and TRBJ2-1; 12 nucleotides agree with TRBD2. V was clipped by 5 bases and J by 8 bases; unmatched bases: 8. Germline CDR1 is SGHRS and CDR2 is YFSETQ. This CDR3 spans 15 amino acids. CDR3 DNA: TGCGCCAGCAGATGGACTAGCGGGATTAGGGATGAGCAGTTCTTC. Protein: CASRWTSGIRDEQFF.

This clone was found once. This CDR3 reads CASSIRTSELGRTDTQYF. The CDR3 region has the DNA TGTGCCAGCAGCATTCGGACTAGCGAGCTTGGCCGGACAGATACGCAGTATTTT. The rearrangement joins TRBV5-4 to TRBJ2-3; TRBD2 aligns across 9 bases. The germline V gene encodes CDR1 SGHNT and CDR2 YYREEE (reference sequence). This CDR3 region has 18 residues. V lost 4 bases, J lost 3 bases, and 15 bases stayed unmatched. Full variable domain (rest looked up from reference TRBV5-4 and TRBJ2-3): ETGVTQSPTHLIKTRGQQVTLRCSSQSGHNTVSWYQQALGQGPQFIFQYYREEENGRGNFPPRFSGLQFPNYSSELNVNALELDDSALYLCASSIRTSELGRTDTQYFGPGTRLTVL.

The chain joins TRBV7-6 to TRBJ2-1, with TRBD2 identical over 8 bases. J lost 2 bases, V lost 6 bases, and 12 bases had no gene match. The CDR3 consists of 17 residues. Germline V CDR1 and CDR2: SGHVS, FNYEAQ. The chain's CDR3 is CASSPSGGYLTYNEQFF. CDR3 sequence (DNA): TGTGCCAGCAGTCCCAGCGGGGGCTACCTCACCTACAATGAGCAGTTCTTC.

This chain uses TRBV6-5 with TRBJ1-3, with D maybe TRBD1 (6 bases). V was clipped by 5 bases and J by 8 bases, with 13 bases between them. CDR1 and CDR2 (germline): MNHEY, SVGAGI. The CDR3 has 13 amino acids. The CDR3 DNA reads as TGTGCCAGCAGTACAGGGTACTGGGACACCATATATTTT. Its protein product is CASSTGYWDTIYF.

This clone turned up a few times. CDR3 nucleotides: TGTGCCAGCTCACCAAGGACAGGTTTAGACACTGAAGCTTTCTTT. This encodes CASSPRTGLDTEAFF. V gene TRBV18 combines with J gene TRBJ1-1; TRBD1 matches 7 bases. From germline, CDR1 is KGHSH and CDR2 LQKENI. J gave up 3 bases and V 2 bases, and 6 bases lay outside the gene matches. The CDR3 consists of 15 residues.

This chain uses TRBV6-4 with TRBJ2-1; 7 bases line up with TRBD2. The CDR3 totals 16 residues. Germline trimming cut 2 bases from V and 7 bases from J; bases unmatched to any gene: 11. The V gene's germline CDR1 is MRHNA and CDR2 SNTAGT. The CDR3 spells CASSDDPGLRGNEQFF. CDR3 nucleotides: TGTGCCAGCAGTGACGACCCGGGACTAAGGGGAAATGAGCAGTTCTTC.

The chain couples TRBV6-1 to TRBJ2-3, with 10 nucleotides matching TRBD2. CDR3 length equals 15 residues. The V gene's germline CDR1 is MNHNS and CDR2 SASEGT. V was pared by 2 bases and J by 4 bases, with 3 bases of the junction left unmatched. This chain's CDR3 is CASSETLAGADTQYF. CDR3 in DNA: TGTGCCAGCAGTGAAACGCTAGCGGGGGCAGATACGCAGTATTTT.

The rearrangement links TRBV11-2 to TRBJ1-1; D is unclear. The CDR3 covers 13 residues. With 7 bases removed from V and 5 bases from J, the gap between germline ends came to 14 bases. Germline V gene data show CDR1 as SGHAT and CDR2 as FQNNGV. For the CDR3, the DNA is TGTGCCAGCATAGGCTGGAAGGAGACTGAAGCTTTCTTT. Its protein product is CASIGWKETEAFF.